The sample holds a few counts of the clone carrying this T cell receptor beta chain. Its matching antigen is unknown. The sample comes from a study of T cell repertoires in cytomegalovirus infection. Study-wide background: Indicated by public TCR beta signatures were CMV infection and matching HLA type.

Study results and limitations: Clonotype analysis showed dominance of the ex vivo response by HLA-C-restricted CMV-specific TCR beta clonotypes.

TCRdb analysed the reads with MiXCR anew, one entry per CDR3 protein. The repertoire holds about 740,000 distinct CDR3 sequences, 35% seen once, with 2.8% in the top ten. This CDR3 is 14 amino acids long. The ends were cut back, 3 bases at V and 1 base at J, with 9 bases in the middle. Germline V gives CDR1 MDHEN, CDR2 SYDVKM. This chain joins TRBV28 and TRBJ2-5, with D hard to call. The clonotype comes from a human donor in good health (CMV status not recorded). Some clones in this sample may be carry-over from other donors' samples. The sequenced sample was PBMCs. The CDR3 coding sequence is TGTGCCAGCAGTTTCCCTGGAACCCAAGAGACCCAGTACTTC. It codes for CASSFPGTQETQYF.